This T cell receptor (beta chain) was recovered during a study of Ad26.COV2.S vaccination and SARS-CoV-2 variants. The CDR3 extends over 14 amino acids. The trim removed 5 bases at V and 2 bases at J, leaving 5 bases unmatched. The germline CDR1 and CDR2 sequences are SQVTM and ANQGSEA. Data came from immunoSEQ multiplex PCR; TCRdb stores just in-frame clones and leaves some out. The sample carries nearly 400,000 clones, about nine tenths recorded once. Treatment described: around 19 received Ad26.COV2.S at low or high dose, single or two shots; 5 received placebo; per-sample allocation not given. On day 63 after the first injection, vaccine and placebo recipients gave samples. This clone was observed a single time.

The chain combines TRBV29-1 with TRBJ2-1; 8 positions match TRBD2. The receptor comes from a person aged 18-65 years who received the Ad26.COV2.S COVID-19 vaccine or a placebo. The sample here was peripheral blood, taken in a trial of Ad26.COV2.S vaccine versus placebo. The CDR3 region is CSVHGTRAYNEQFF. The DNA of the CDR3 is TGCAGCGTTCACGGGACTAGAGCCTACAATGAGCAGTTCTTC.